Listed below are T cell receptor beta chains from one sample, sequenced in a study of CD8+ T cells in alopecia areata. Generated by immunoSEQ multiplex PCR, the TCRdb table keeps only in-frame clones and is missing some. The sample lists around 97,000 clones, over 75% seen once, with roughly 10% in the top ten. The starting material was CD8+ T cells sorted from blood, obtained around week 34, from a patient treated with tofacitinib. The receptors stem from a human donor with alopecia areata. Both conserved end residues are part of each CDR3. Fields, in order: V gene, J gene, clone size, D gene, CDR3 protein, CDR3 DNA. D genes are given only for firm matches. The listing skips clone size in some rows; elsewhere it reads once, few, many or a size class.

>TRBV29-1|TRBJ2-7|.|TRBD1
CSVDGVPGQGTYEQYF
TGCAGCGTTGATGGAGTCCCGGGACAGGGTACCTACGAGCAGTACTTC
>TRBV6-6|TRBJ2-6|.|.
CASISREQEANVLTF
TGTGCCAGCATTTCTAGAGAACAGGAGGCCAACGTCCTGACTTTC
>TRBV27|TRBJ2-7|.|.
CASATGRHEQYF
TGTGCCAGCGCTACAGGGCGGCACGAGCAGTACTTC
>TRBV7-9|TRBJ2-1|few|.
CASSSLGPYNEQFF
TGTGCCAGCAGCTCGCTGGGTCCCTACAATGAGCAGTTCTTC
>TRBV19|TRBJ2-1|once|.
CASSAQQGDEQFF
TGTGCCAGTAGTGCGCAACAGGGCGATGAGCAGTTCTTC
>TRBV6-1|TRBJ2-3|.|TRBD2
CASSTGRRGRDTQYF
TGTGCCAGCAGTACCGGGAGGCGGGGACGAGATACGCAGTATTTT
>TRBV25-1|TRBJ2-3|.|TRBD1
CASRRRTGVTDTQYF
TGTGCCAGCAGAAGGAGGACAGGGGTCACAGATACGCAGTATTTT
>TRBV29-1|TRBJ1-2|once|.
CSVRGPSNYGYTF
TGCAGCGTCCGCGGACCCTCCAACTATGGCTACACCTTC
>TRBV7-2|TRBJ2-7|.|.
CASSLVGPYTSYEQYF
TGTGCCAGCAGCTTAGTGGGGCCTTATACCTCCTACGAGCAGTACTTC
>TRBV18|TRBJ1-2|.|TRBD1
CASSPQGAVSPANYGYTF
TGTGCCAGCTCACCCCAGGGGGCGGTATCTCCAGCTAACTATGGCTACACCTTC
>TRBV4-1|TRBJ1-2|.|.
CASSQGPDSSPYGYTF
TGCGCCAGCAGCCAAGGCCCGGACAGCTCTCCCTATGGCTACACCTTC
>TRBV5-5|TRBJ1-1|.|.
CASSFPSEAFF
TGTGCCAGCAGCTTTCCTTCTGAAGCTTTCTTT
>TRBV9|TRBJ2-5|.|.
CASSVGLGVRETQYF
TGTGCCAGCAGCGTGGGTCTGGGGGTACGGGAGACCCAGTACTTC
>TRBV19|TRBJ1-5|.|.
CASSIFGQTNQPQHF
TGTGCCAGTAGTATTTTCGGCCAGACCAATCAGCCCCAGCATTTT
>TRBV6-6|TRBJ2-5|once|.
CASSRDTLEQYF
TGTGCCAGCAGTAGGGACACCTTGGAGCAGTACTTC
>TRBV25-1|TRBJ1-1|.|.
CASTPLRETEAFF
TGTGCCAGCACTCCCTTGCGGGAGACTGAAGCTTTCTTT
>TRBV7-9|TRBJ1-2|.|.
CASSHGTVAPNYGYTF
TGTGCCAGCAGCCACGGGACCGTAGCCCCTAACTATGGCTACACCTTC
>TRBV23-1|TRBJ1-5|.|.
CASSQSEQRSSGISNQPQHF
TGCGCCAGCAGTCAATCGGAACAGCGTAGCTCAGGGATTAGCAATCAGCCCCAGCATTTT
>TRBV7-9|TRBJ1-4|.|TRBD1
CASSPDRDGEKLFF
TGTGCCAGCAGCCCTGACAGGGATGGCGAAAAACTGTTTTTT
>TRBV2|TRBJ2-7|.|.
CASSDPGVSYEQYF
TGTGCCAGCAGTGATCCCGGGGTTAGCTACGAGCAGTACTTC
>TRBV30|TRBJ1-6|.|.
CAWSASGTENSPLHF
TGTGCCTGGAGTGCCAGCGGTACGGAGAATTCACCCCTCCACTTT
>TRBV29-1|TRBJ1-3|once|.
CSVEGAQGGNTIYF
TGCAGCGTTGAAGGTGCTCAGGGGGGAAACACCATATATTTT
>TRBV6-5|TRBJ2-2|.|.
CASSFGLNTGELFF
TGTGCCAGCAGTTTCGGTCTGAACACCGGGGAGCTGTTTTTT
>TRBV6-6|TRBJ1-5|.|.
CASSLDSGLNQPQHF
TGTGCCAGCAGTTTGGACTCCGGGCTGAATCAGCCCCAGCATTTT
>TRBV25-1|TRBJ2-7|.|TRBD2
CATMGTSGTSYSYEQYF
TGTGCCACCATGGGGACTAGCGGGACCTCCTATTCCTACGAGCAGTACTTC
>TRBV19|TRBJ2-7|.|TRBD1
CASKDTGGSYEQYF
TGTGCCAGTAAGGACACAGGGGGCTCCTACGAGCAGTACTTC
>TRBV19|TRBJ2-3|.|.
CASRAARYTDTQYF
TGTGCCAGTAGAGCGGCCCGCTACACAGATACGCAGTATTTT
>TRBV7-3|TRBJ1-2|.|.
CASSLSQNYGYTF
TGTGCCAGCAGCTTGTCACAGAACTATGGCTACACCTTC
>TRBV9|TRBJ1-1|.|TRBD1
CASTGGANMNTEAFF
TGTGCCAGCACAGGGGGGGCTAACATGAACACTGAAGCTTTCTTT
>TRBV29-1|TRBJ2-1|few|TRBD1
CSVLTGNNEQFF
TGCAGCGTTTTGACAGGGAACAATGAGCAGTTCTTC
>TRBV5-6|TRBJ2-3|.|.
CASSLYGTSTDTQYF
TGTGCCAGCAGCTTGTACGGGACCAGCACAGATACGCAGTATTTT
>TRBV5-4|TRBJ2-2|.|.
CASSLGTTNTGELFF
TGTGCCAGCAGCTTGGGGACAACGAACACCGGGGAGCTGTTTTTT
>TRBV5-1|TRBJ1-2|once|TRBD1
CASSRTGGDYGYTF
TGCGCCAGCAGCCGTACAGGGGGGGACTATGGCTACACCTTC
>TRBV6-1|TRBJ2-1|.|TRBD1
CASRGNRGNEQFF
TGTGCCAGCAGAGGGAACAGGGGGAATGAGCAGTTCTTC
>TRBV25-1|TRBJ2-1|.|TRBD1
CASGGQGVAEQFF
TGTGCCAGCGGGGGACAGGGGGTTGCTGAGCAGTTCTTC
>TRBV14|TRBJ2-1|medium-sized|.
CASSQDLGAMAYNEQFF
TGTGCCAGCAGCCAAGATCTTGGAGCTATGGCCTACAATGAGCAGTTCTTC
>TRBV16|TRBJ1-2|.|.
CASSQGAGNGYTF
TGTGCCAGCAGCCAAGGGGCAGGGAATGGCTACACCTTC
>TRBV29-1|TRBJ2-5|few|TRBD1
CSTIGYRGQETQYF
TGCAGCACGATCGGGTACAGGGGGCAAGAGACCCAGTACTTC
>TRBV4-1|TRBJ2-2|.|TRBD2
CASSQGEGLATGELFF
TGCGCCAGCAGCCAAGGAGAGGGACTAGCGACCGGGGAGCTGTTTTTT
>TRBV19|TRBJ2-1|.|.
CASRTGYNEQFF
TGTGCCAGTAGAACAGGGTACAATGAGCAGTTCTTC
>TRBV4-1|TRBJ1-2|few|.
CASSRTTEDYGYTF
TGCGCCAGCAGCCGAACGACAGAGGATTATGGCTACACCTTC
>TRBV29-1|TRBJ2-3|once|TRBD2
CSVDALERKLAGGPDTQYF
TGCAGCGTAGACGCGCTCGAACGCAAACTAGCGGGGGGGCCAGATACGCAGTATTTT
>TRBV29-1|TRBJ2-1|.|.
CSVDGSSYNEQFF
TGCAGCGTTGATGGGAGCTCCTACAATGAGCAGTTCTTC
>TRBV5-1|TRBJ2-5|.|TRBD2
CASSLTSGDQETQYF
TGCGCCAGCAGCTTGACAAGCGGGGACCAAGAGACCCAGTACTTC
>TRBV29-1|TRBJ1-3|.|.
CSVEDWGQIFGNTIYF
TGCAGCGTTGAAGATTGGGGGCAGATCTTTGGAAACACCATATATTTT
>TRBV7-8|TRBJ2-5|.|TRBD1
CASSSGTGRETQYF
TGTGCCAGCAGTTCCGGGACAGGGAGAGAGACCCAGTACTTC
>TRBV7-8|TRBJ2-2|.|.
CASSRPGETGELFF
TGTGCCAGCAGCCGGCCCGGGGAAACCGGGGAGCTGTTTTTT
>TRBV6-5|TRBJ2-7|.|TRBD1
CASSQPGTAYEQYF
TGTGCCAGCAGCCAACCCGGGACAGCCTACGAGCAGTACTTC
>TRBV29-1|TRBJ2-1|.|.
CSVKPGDEQFF
TGCAGCGTTAAACCGGGGGATGAGCAGTTCTTC
>TRBV6-1|TRBJ1-5|.|.
CASSEGGRVGNQPQHF
TGTGCCAGCAGTGAAGGCGGGCGGGTGGGCAATCAGCCCCAGCATTTT
>TRBV6-6|TRBJ1-4|.|.
CASSYPQDATNEKLFF
TGTGCCAGCAGTTACCCGCAGGATGCAACTAATGAAAAACTGTTTTTT
>TRBV2|TRBJ1-6|.|.
CASSDWGGSYNSPLHF
TGTGCCAGCAGTGATTGGGGGGGTTCCTATAATTCACCCCTCCACTTT
>TRBV10-3|TRBJ2-1|.|.
CAISESQDSAPSSYNEQFF
TGTGCCATCAGTGAGTCTCAGGACAGCGCGCCGAGCTCCTACAATGAGCAGTTCTTC
>TRBV30|TRBJ2-5|.|.
CAWSFNQETQYF
TGTGCCTGGAGTTTTAATCAAGAGACCCAGTACTTC
>TRBV27|TRBJ2-1|.|.
CATRPSSYNEQFF
TGTGCCACCCGCCCGAGCTCCTACAATGAGCAGTTCTTC